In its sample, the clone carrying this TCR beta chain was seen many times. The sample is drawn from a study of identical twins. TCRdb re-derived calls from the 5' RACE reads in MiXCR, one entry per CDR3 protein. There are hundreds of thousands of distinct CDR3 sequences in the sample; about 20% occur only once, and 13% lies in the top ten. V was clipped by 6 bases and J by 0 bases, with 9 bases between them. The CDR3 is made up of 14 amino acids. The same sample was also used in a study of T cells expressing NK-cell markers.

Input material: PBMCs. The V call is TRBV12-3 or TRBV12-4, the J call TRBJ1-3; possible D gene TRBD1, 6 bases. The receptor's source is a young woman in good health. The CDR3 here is CASRRGSSGNTIYF. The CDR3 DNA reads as TGTGCCAGCAGGAGGGGGAGCTCTGGAAACACCATATATTTT.